This is a list of T cell receptor beta chains from one sample in a study of CD8 T cells in ankylosing spondylitis. Via MiXCR, TCRdb re-called the 5' RACE reads, giving one row per CDR3 protein. The table lists about 400,000 distinct CDR3 sequences, approximately 20% of them singletons. The sequenced sample was blood, either unsorted or a sorted T cell fraction (not recorded which). These receptors originate from a male donor with ankylosing spondylitis. CDR3s include the opening cysteine and the closing phenylalanine or tryptophan. D genes are given only for firm matches. Clone size, where shown, is once, few, many, or a class for clones that have expanded.

>TRBJ2-7|TRBV4-2|TRBD2|NA
CASSQGVGLAGPYEQYF
TGTGCCAGCAGCCAAGGGGTAGGGCTAGCGGGGCCCTACGAGCAGTACTTC
>TRBJ2-1|TRBV12-3/TRBV12-4|TRBD2|few
CASSFSAGGEAYNEQFF
TGTGCCAGCAGTTTCAGCGCGGGAGGGGAAGCCTACAATGAGCAGTTCTTC
>TRBJ1-5|TRBV20-1|NA|NA
CSARGGAAGEKYSNQPQHF
TGCAGTGCTAGAGGTGGGGCCGCCGGGGAGAAGTATAGCAATCAGCCCCAGCATTTT
>TRBJ1-2|TRBV9|NA|few
CASSVATSGVAGYTF
TGTGCCAGCAGCGTAGCTACGTCGGGCGTAGCTGGCTACACCTTC
>TRBJ2-7|TRBV5-1|TRBD1|NA
CASSNGQGPYNEQYF
TGCGCCAGCAGCAACGGACAGGGGCCCTACAACGAGCAGTACTTC
>TRBJ2-3|TRBV7-7|TRBD1|few
CASSLEAGGIDTQYF
TGTGCTAGCAGCTTAGAGGCAGGGGGCATAGATACGCAGTATTTT
>TRBJ1-2|TRBV12-3/TRBV12-4|NA|NA
CASTREGSGYTF
TGTGCCAGCACTAGGGAGGGATCTGGCTACACCTTC
>TRBJ1-2|TRBV7-9|NA|NA
CASSEGLLYGYTF
TGTGCCAGCAGCGAAGGGCTTCTCTATGGCTACACCTTC
>TRBJ2-3|TRBV20-1|NA|NA
CSEETANTDTQYF
TGCAGTGAAGAGACGGCGAACACAGATACGCAGTATTTT
>TRBJ2-6|TRBV5-1|NA|NA
CASSAGGSGANVLTF
TGCGCCAGCAGCGCCGGGGGCTCTGGGGCCAACGTCCTGACTTTC
>TRBJ2-5|TRBV10-3|TRBD1|NA
CARGGQGGDGTQYF
TGTGCCAGGGGAGGACAGGGGGGTGATGGAACCCAGTACTTC
>TRBJ1-1|TRBV18|NA|NA
CASLPGLGDTEAFF
TGTGCCAGCTTACCGGGGTTGGGGGACACTGAAGCTTTCTTT
>TRBJ1-1|TRBV12-5|NA|NA
CASAAPGGDTEAFF
TGTGCTAGTGCCGCCCCTGGCGGGGACACTGAAGCTTTCTTT
>TRBJ2-5|TRBV6-1|TRBD2|few
CASSLGLAGGRKKTQYF
TGTGCCAGCAGTCTGGGACTAGCGGGAGGGAGGAAGAAGACCCAGTACTTC
>TRBJ1-5|TRBV20-1|NA|few
CSASSVRGGNQPQHF
TGCAGTGCTAGCTCGGTTCGGGGAGGCAATCAGCCCCAGCATTTT
>TRBJ2-1|TRBV28|NA|NA
CASKTGYLGNEQFF
TGTGCCAGCAAAACAGGATACCTGGGCAATGAGCAGTTCTTC
>TRBJ2-7|TRBV6-1|NA|few
CASSLAPSSGEQYF
TGTGCCAGCAGCCTCGCCCCCTCATCGGGCGAGCAGTACTTC